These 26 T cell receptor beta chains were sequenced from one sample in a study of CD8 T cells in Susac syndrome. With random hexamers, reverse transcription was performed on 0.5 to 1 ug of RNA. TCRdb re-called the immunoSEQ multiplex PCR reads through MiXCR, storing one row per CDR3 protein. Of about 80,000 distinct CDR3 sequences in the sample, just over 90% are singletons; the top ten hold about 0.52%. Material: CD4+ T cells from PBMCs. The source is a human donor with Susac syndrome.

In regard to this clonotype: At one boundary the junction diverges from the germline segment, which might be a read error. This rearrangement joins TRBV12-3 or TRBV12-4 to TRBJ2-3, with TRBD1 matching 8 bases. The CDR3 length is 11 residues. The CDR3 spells CASSTGTGPDF. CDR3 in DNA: TGTGCCAGCAGTACCGGGACAGGTCCGGATTTT.

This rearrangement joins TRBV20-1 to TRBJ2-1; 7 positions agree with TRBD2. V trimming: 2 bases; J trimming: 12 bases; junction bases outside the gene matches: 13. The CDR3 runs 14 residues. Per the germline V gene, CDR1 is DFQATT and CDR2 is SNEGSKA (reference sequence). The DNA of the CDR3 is TGCAGTGCTAGATGGACTAGTCCCATTTTAGGGCAGTTCTTC. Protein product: CSARWTSPILGQFF.

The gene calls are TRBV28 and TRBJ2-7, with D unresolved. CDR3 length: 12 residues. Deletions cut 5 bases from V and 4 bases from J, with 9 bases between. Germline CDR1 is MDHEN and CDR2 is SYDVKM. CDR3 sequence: CASSPGPYEQYF. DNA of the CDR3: TGTGCCAGCAGTCCTGGACCGTACGAGCAGTACTTC. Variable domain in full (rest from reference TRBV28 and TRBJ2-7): DVKVTQSSRYLVKRTGEKVFLECVQDMDHENMFWYRQDPGLGLRLIYFSYDVKMKEKGDIPEGYSVSREKKERFSLILESASTNQTSMYLCASSPGPYEQYFGPGTRLTVT.

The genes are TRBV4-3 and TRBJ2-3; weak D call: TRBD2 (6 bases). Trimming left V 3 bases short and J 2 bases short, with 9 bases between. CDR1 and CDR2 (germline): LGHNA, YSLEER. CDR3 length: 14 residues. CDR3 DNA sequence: TGCGCCAGCAGCCATGGGAGGCCCACAGATACGCAGTATTTT. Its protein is CASSHGRPTDTQYF.

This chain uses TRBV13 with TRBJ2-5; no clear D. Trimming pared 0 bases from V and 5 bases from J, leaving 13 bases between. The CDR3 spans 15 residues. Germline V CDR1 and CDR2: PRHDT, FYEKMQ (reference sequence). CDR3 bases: TGTGCCAGCAGCTTAGGCTGGGTTCCGCGTGAGACCCAGTACTTC. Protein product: CASSLGWVPRETQYF.

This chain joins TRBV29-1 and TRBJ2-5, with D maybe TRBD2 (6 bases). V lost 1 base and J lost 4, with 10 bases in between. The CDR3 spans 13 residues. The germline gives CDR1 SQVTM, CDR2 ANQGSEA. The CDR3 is CSVEGSGSETQYF. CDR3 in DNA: TGCAGCGTTGAAGGTAGCGGTTCAGAGACCCAGTACTTC. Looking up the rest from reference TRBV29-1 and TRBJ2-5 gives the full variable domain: SAVISQKPSRDICQRGTSLTIQCQVDSQVTMMFWYRQQPGQSLTLIATANQGSEATYESGFVIDKFPISRPNLTFSTLTVSNMSPEDSSIYLCSVEGSGSETQYFGPGTRLLVL.

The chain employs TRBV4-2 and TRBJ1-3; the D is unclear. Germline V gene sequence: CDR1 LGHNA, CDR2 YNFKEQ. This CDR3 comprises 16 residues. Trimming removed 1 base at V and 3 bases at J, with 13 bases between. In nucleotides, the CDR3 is TGTGCCAGCAGCCAAGGTTCTTCAGGACGTGGAAACACCATATATTTT. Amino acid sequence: CASSQGSSGRGNTIYF.

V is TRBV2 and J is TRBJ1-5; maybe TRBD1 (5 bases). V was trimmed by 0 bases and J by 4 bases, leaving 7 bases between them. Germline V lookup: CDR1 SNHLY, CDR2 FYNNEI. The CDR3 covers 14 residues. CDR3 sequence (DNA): TGTGCCAGCAGTGAAGCGCCAGGGAATCAGCCCCAGCATTTT. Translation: CASSEAPGNQPQHF.

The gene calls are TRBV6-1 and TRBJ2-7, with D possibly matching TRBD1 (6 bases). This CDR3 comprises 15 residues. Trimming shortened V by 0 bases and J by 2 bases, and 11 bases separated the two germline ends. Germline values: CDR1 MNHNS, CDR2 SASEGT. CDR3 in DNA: TGTGCCAGCAGTGAAGCGAGCCAGGGGACCTACGAGCAGTACTTC. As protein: CASSEASQGTYEQYF.

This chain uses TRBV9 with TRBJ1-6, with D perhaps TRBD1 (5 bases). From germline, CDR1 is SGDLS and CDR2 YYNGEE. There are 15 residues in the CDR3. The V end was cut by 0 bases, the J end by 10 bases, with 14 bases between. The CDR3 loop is CASSVAQDSWSPLHF. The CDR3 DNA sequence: TGTGCCAGCAGCGTAGCTCAAGACAGCTGGTCACCCCTCCACTTT.

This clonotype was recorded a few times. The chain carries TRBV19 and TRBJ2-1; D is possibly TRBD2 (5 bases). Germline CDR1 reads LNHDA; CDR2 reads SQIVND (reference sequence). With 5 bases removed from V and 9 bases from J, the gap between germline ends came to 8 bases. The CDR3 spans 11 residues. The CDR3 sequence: CASSARAEQFF. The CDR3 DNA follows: TGTGCCAGTAGTGCGCGGGCTGAGCAGTTCTTC.

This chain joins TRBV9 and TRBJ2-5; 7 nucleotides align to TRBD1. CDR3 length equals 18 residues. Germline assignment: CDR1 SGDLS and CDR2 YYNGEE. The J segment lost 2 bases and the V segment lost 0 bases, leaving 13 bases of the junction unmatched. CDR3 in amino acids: CASSVASETKGAQETQYF. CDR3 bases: TGTGCCAGCAGCGTAGCAAGTGAGACAAAGGGGGCTCAAGAGACCCAGTACTTC.

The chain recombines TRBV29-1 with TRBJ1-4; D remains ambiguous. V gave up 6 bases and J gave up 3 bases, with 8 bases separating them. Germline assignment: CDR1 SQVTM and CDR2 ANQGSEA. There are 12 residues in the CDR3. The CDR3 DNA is TGCAGCGTGGGCCAGTCTAATGAAAAACTGTTTTTT. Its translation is CSVGQSNEKLFF.

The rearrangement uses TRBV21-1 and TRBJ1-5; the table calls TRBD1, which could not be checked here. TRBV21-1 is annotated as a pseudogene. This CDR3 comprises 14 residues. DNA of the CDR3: TGTGCCAGGACTGAAGGGGTAGAATATCAGCCCCAGCATTTT. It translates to CARTEGVEYQPQHF.

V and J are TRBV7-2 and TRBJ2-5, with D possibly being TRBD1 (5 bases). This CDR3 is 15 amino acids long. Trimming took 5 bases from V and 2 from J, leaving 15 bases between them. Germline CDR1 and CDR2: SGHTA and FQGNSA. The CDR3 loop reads CASSTQGSEQETQYF. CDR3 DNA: TGTGCCAGCAGCACTCAGGGAAGTGAACAAGAGACCCAGTACTTC.

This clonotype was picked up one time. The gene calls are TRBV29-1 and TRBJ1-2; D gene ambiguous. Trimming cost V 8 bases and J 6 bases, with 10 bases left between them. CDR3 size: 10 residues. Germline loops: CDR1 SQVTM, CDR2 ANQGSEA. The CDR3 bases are TGCAGCTTTGGGGATGATGGCTACACCTTC. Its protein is CSFGDDGYTF.

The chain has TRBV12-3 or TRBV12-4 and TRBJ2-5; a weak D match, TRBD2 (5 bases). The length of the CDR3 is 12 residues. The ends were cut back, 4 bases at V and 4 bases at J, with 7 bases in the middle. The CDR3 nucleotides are TGTGCCAGCAGTTCTGAGGGAGAGACCCAGTACTTC. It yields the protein CASSSEGETQYF.

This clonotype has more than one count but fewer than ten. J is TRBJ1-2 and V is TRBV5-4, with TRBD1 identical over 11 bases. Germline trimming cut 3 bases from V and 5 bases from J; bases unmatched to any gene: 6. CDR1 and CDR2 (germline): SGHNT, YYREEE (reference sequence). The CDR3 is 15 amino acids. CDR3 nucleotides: TGTGCCAGCAGCTCTTCCGGGACAGGGGGTTATGGCTACACCTTC. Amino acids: CASSSSGTGGYGYTF.

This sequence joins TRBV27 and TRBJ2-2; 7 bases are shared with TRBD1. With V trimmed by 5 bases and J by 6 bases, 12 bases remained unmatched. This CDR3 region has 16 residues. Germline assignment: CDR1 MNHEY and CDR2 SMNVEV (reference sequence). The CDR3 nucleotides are TGTGCCAGCAGTGGGAATAGGGTCAGGGGGTCCGGGGAGCTGTTTTTT. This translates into CASSGNRVRGSGELFF.

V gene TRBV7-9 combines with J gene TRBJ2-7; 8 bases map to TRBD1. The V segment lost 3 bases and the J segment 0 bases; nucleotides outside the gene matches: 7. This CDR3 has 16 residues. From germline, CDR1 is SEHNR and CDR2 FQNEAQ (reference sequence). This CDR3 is CASSLPAGTGSYEQYF. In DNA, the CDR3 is TGTGCCAGCAGCTTGCCCGCCGGGACAGGCTCCTACGAGCAGTACTTC.

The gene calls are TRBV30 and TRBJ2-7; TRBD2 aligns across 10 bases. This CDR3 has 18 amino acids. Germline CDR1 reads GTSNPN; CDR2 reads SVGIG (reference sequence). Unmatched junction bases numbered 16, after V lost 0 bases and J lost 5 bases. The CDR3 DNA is TGTGCCTGGAGTGTCATGGGTCAAATAGCGGGGGGAATGAACGAGCAGTACTTC. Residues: CAWSVMGQIAGGMNEQYF.

For the CDR3, the DNA is TGTGCCAGCAGCTTGAGGTTGATGAACACTGAAGCTTTCTTT. Its translation: CASSLRLMNTEAFF. The chain couples TRBV5-4 to TRBJ1-1; D gene ambiguous. The V end lost 1 base, the J end lost 0 bases, and 7 bases lay between the germline ends. CDR3 size: 14 residues. Per the germline V gene, CDR1 is SGHNT and CDR2 is YYREEE (reference sequence).

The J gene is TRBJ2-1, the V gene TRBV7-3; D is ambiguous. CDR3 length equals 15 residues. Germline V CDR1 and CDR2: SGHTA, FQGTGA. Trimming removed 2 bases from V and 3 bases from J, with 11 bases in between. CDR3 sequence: CASSLEAPIYNEQFF. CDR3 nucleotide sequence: TGTGCCAGCAGCTTAGAAGCGCCGATCTACAATGAGCAGTTCTTC.

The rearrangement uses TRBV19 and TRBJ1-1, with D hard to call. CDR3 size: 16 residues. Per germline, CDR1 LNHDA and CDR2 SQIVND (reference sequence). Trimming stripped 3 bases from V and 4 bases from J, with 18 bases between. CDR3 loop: CASSIFWSQVGTEAFF. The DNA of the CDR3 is TGTGCCAGTAGTATTTTTTGGTCGCAGGTCGGCACTGAAGCTTTCTTT.

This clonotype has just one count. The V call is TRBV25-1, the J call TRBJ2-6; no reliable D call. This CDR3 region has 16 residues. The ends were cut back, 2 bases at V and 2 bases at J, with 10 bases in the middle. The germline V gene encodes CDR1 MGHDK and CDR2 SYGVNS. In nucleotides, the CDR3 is TGTGCCAGCAGTGAAGCGTTTGGGGCTGGGGCCAACGTCCTGACTTTC. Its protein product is CASSEAFGAGANVLTF. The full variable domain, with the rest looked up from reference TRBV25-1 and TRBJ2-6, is EADIYQTPRYLVIGTGKKITLECSQTMGHDKMYWYQQDPGMELHLIHYSYGVNSTEKGDLSSESTVSRIRTEHFPLTLESARPSHTSQYLCASSEAFGAGANVLTFGAGSRLTVL.

The CDR3, as DNA: TGTGCCAGCAGCTCGGGGACAGGAGGAGTCGAGCAGTACTTC. Its protein product is CASSSGTGGVEQYF. The chain is built from TRBV7-9 and TRBJ2-7, with TRBD1 identical over 8 bases. Germline CDR1 reads SEHNR; CDR2 reads FQNEAQ (reference sequence). Trimming removed 4 bases from V and 6 bases from J; junction bases left unmatched: 8. The CDR3 spans 14 residues.